These T cell receptor beta chains were read from a single sample in a study of blood T cells in healthy people across ages. TCRdb re-called the 5' RACE reads through MiXCR, storing one row per CDR3 protein. Of about 570,000 distinct CDR3 sequences listed, 25% to 30% are singletons. The sample was blood. The receptors originated from a woman aged 70-85 years in good health. Each CDR3 is given without its conserved first and last residue.

V gene: TRBV7-9; J gene: TRBJ1-6; CDR3 protein: ASSAGTAYSSPLH
V gene: TRBV13; J gene: TRBJ2-2; CDR3 protein: ASSLFPATTGELF
V gene: TRBV6-6; J gene: TRBJ1-2; CDR3 protein: ASSSGDYHGYT
V gene: TRBV9; J gene: TRBJ2-3; CDR3 protein: ASGLLGVPRTDTQY
V gene: TRBV5-1; J gene: TRBJ2-6; CDR3 protein: ASSLQGFPGANVLT
V gene: TRBV7-2; J gene: TRBJ2-7; CDR3 protein: ASSSGSSAYEQY
V gene: TRBV7-9; J gene: TRBJ1-3; CDR3 protein: ASSFGQQGNTIY
V gene: TRBV27; J gene: TRBJ2-5; CDR3 protein: ASSLKTQY
V gene: TRBV6-2/TRBV6-3; J gene: TRBJ2-6; CDR3 protein: ASRRTGSSGANVLT
V gene: TRBV5-6; J gene: TRBJ2-7; CDR3 protein: ASRLYGVYEQY
V gene: TRBV25-1; J gene: TRBJ1-4; CDR3 protein: ATIASSNEKLF
V gene: TRBV20-1; J gene: TRBJ2-5; CDR3 protein: SASSPRPIQETQY
V gene: TRBV20-1; J gene: TRBJ2-1; CDR3 protein: SAPGGYNEQF
V gene: TRBV7-2; J gene: TRBJ2-5; CDR3 protein: ASSPGTGLETQY
V gene: TRBV5-1; J gene: TRBJ2-1; CDR3 protein: ASSSGPPGHNEQF
V gene: TRBV5-1; J gene: -; CDR3 protein: ASSLALVSMDRQETQY
V gene: TRBV2; J gene: TRBJ2-1; CDR3 protein: ASSLVSNNEQF
V gene: TRBV5-1; J gene: TRBJ2-3; CDR3 protein: ASSSASGITDTQY
V gene: TRBV7-3; J gene: TRBJ2-1; CDR3 protein: ASSSNPGLARYNEQF
V gene: TRBV5-5; J gene: TRBJ1-5; CDR3 protein: ASSLFGQSNQPQH
V gene: TRBV6-5; J gene: -; CDR3 protein: ASKTGSGEQY
V gene: TRBV9; J gene: TRBJ2-4; CDR3 protein: ASSAGLVENIQY
V gene: TRBV7-2; J gene: TRBJ2-4; CDR3 protein: ASSFSGGVAKNIQY
V gene: TRBV7-2; J gene: TRBJ2-7; CDR3 protein: ASSSAFLGGSDEQY
V gene: TRBV5-1; J gene: TRBJ2-5; CDR3 protein: ASSEAGTGGETQY
V gene: TRBV12-3/TRBV12-4; J gene: TRBJ1-2; CDR3 protein: ASSPRTGRANYGYT